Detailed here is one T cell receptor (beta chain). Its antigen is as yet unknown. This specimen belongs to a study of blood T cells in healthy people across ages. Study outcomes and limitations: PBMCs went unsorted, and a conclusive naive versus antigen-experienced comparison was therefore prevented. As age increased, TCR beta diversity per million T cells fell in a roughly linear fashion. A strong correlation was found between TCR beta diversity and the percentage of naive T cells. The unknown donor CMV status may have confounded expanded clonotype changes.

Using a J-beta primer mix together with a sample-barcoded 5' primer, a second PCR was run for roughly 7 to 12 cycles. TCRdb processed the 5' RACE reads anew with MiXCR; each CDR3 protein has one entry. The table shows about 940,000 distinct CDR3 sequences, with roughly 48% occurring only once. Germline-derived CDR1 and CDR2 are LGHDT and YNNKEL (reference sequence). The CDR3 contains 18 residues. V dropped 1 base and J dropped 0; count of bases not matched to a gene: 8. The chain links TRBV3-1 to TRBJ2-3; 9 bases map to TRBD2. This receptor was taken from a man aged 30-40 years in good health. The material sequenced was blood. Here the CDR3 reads CASSQGGLAGISTDTQYF. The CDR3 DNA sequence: TGTGCCAGCAGCCAAGGGGGTCTAGCGGGGATCAGCACAGATACGCAGTATTTT.